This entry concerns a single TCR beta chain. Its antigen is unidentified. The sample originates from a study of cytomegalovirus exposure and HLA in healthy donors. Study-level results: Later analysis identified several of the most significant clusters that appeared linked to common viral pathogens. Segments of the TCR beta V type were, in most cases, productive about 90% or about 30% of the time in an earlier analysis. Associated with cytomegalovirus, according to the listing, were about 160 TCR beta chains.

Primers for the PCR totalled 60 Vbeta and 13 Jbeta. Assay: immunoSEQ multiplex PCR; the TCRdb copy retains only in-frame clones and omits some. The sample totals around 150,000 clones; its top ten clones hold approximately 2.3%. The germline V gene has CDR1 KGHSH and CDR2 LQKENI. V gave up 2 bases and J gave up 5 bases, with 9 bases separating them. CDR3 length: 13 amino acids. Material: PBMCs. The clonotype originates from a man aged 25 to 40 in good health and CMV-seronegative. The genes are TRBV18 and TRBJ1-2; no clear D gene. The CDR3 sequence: CASSPNSGYGYTF. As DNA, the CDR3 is TGTGCCAGCTCACCAAATTCCGGGTATGGCTACACCTTC.